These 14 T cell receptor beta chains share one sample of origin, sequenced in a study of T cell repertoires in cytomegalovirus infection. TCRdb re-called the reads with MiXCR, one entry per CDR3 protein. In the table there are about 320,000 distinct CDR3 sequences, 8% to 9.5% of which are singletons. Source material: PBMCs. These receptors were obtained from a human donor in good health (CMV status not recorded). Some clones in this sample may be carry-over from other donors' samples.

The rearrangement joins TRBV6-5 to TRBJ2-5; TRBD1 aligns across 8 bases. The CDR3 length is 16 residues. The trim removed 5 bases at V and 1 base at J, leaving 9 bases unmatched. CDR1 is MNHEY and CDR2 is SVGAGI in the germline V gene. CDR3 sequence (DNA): TGTGCCAGCAGTCGCGGAGAACAGGGGGTCCAAGAGACCCAGTACTTC. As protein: CASSRGEQGVQETQYF.

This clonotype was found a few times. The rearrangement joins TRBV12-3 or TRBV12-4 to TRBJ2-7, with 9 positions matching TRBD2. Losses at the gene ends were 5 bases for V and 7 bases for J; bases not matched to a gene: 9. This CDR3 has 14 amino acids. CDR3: CASSPTSGAREQYF. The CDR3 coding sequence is TGTGCCAGCAGTCCGACTAGCGGCGCTCGGGAGCAGTACTTC.

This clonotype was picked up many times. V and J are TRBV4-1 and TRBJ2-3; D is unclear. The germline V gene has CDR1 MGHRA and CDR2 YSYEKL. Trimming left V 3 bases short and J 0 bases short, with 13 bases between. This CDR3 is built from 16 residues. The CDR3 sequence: CASSQTTLISTDTQYF. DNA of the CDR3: TGCGCCAGCAGCCAGACCACACTGATTAGCACAGATACGCAGTATTTT.

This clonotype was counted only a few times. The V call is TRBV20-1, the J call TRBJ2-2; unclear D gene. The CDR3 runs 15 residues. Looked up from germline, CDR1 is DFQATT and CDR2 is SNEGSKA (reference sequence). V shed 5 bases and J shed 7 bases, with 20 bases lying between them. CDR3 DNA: TGCAGTGCTCCAAACCGCGCGGATCGAGGCGGGGAGCTGTTTTTT. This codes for CSAPNRADRGGELFF.

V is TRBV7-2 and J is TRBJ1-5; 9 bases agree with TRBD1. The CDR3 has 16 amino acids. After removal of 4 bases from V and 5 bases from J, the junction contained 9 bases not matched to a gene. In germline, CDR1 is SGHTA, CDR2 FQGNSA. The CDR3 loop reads CASSSPVDRGDQPQHF. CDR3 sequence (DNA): TGTGCCAGCAGCTCCCCTGTCGACAGGGGGGATCAGCCCCAGCATTTT.

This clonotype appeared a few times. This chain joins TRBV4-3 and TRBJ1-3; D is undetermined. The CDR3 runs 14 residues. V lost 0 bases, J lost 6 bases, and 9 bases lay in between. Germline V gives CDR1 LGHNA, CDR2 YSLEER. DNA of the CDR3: TGCGCCAGCAGCCAAGATGTACAGTTAAACACCATATATTTT. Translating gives CASSQDVQLNTIYF.

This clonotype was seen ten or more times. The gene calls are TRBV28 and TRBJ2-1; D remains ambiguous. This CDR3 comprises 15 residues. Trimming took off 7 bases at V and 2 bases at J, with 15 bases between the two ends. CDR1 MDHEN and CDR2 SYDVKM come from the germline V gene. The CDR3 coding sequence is TGTGCCAGCATCCTCAGGCCAGGAACCTACAATGAGCAGTTCTTC. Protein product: CASILRPGTYNEQFF.

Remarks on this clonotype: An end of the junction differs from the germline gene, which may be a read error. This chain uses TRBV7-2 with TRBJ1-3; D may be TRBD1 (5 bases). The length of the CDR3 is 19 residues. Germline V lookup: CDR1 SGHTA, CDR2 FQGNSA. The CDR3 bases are TGTGCCAGCAGCTCCCGACCCCTCCTAGGGGAAGTAATTGGAGACACCATATATTTT. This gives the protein CASSSRPLLGEVIGDTIYF.

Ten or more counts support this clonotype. Here the CDR3 reads CASKHLNSGNTIYF. CDR3 DNA: TGTGCCAGTAAACACCTTAACTCTGGAAACACCATATATTTT. The gene calls are TRBV12-3 or TRBV12-4 and TRBJ1-3; D not resolved. The CDR3 sequence is 14 residues long. With 9 bases removed from V and 0 bases from J, the gap between germline ends came to 12 bases.

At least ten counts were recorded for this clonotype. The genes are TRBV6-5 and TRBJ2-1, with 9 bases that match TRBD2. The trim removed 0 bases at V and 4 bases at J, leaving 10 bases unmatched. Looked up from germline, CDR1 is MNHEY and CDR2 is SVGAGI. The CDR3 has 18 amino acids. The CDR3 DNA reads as TGTGCCAGCAGTTACTCTCGTGGGGCTAGCGGGATTTACAATGAGCAGTTCTTC. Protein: CASSYSRGASGIYNEQFF.

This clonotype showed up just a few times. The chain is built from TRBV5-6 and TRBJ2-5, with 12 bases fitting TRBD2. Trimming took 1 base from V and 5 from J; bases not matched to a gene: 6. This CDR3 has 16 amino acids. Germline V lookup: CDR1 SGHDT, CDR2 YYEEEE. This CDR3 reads CASSLTSGRSGETQYF. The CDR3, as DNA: TGTGCCAGCAGCTTGACTAGCGGGAGGTCCGGGGAGACCCAGTACTTC.

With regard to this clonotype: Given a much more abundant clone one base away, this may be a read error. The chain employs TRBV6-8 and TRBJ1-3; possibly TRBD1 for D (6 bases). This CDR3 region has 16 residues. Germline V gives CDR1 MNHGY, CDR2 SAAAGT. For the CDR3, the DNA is TGTGCCAGCAGTATGGGGGGCCAGGTCTCTGGAAACATCATATATTTT. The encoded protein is CASSMGGQVSGNIIYF.

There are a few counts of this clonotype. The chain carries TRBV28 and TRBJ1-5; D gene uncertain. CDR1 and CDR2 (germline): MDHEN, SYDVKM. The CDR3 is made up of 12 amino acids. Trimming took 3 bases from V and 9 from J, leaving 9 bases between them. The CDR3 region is CASSFVLTPQHF. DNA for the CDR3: TGTGCCAGCAGTTTTGTTTTGACGCCCCAGCATTTT.

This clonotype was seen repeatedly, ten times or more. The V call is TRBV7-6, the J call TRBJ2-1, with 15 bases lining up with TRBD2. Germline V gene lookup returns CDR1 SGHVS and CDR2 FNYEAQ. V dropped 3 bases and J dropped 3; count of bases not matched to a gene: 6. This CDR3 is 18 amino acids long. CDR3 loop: CASSLRTSGGAHYNEQFF. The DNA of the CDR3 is TGTGCCAGCAGCTTGCGGACTAGCGGGGGGGCCCACTACAATGAGCAGTTCTTC.